Listed below are T cell receptor beta chains from one sample, sequenced in a study of T cell changes during pregnancy in multiple sclerosis. The assay was immunoSEQ multiplex PCR, and TCRdb's table has in-frame clones only and misses some. Here the sample spans 25,000 to 35,000 clones, roughly nine tenths being singletons. The sequencing here drew on CD8+ T cells from peripheral blood mononuclear cells, taken in the second trimester of pregnancy. These TCRs come from a female donor with multiple sclerosis, enrolled in a pregnancy study. CDR3s include the opening cysteine and the closing phenylalanine or tryptophan. Each record gives: V gene, clone size, D gene, J gene, CDR3 protein, CDR3 DNA. A D gene is named only where the DNA matches it firmly. Only some rows state a clone size, as once, few, many or a class for expanded clones.

>TRBV9|NA|NA|TRBJ1-1
CASSVAGDSEAFF
TGTGCCAGCAGCGTAGCCGGTGACTCAGAAGCTTTCTTT
>TRBV27|NA|TRBD2|TRBJ2-1
CASSPSSGNSYNEQFF
TGTGCCAGCAGTCCCTCGAGCGGGAACTCCTACAATGAGCAGTTCTTC
>TRBV30|NA|TRBD2|TRBJ2-7
CAWSLTSGSLEQYF
TGTGCCTGGAGTCTGACTAGCGGGAGCTTAGAGCAGTACTTC
>TRBV14|NA|TRBD1|TRBJ2-1
CASSRRDSGQFF
TGTGCCAGCAGCCGCCGGGACAGTGGGCAGTTCTTC
>TRBV29-1|NA|NA|TRBJ2-6
CSVEVGGSGANVLTF
TGCAGCGTTGAAGTCGGGGGCTCTGGGGCCAACGTCCTGACTTTC
>TRBV7-8|NA|TRBD1|TRBJ2-5
CASSLGTGGETQYF
TGTGCCAGCAGCTTAGGGACAGGGGGTGAGACCCAGTACTTC
>TRBV30|NA|NA|TRBJ2-7
CAWRSGIHDEQYF
TGTGCCTGGAGATCGGGGATACACGACGAGCAGTACTTC
>TRBV19|NA|NA|TRBJ1-2
CASRGEGTDSYGYTF
TGTGCCAGTAGAGGGGAGGGGACGGACAGCTATGGCTACACCTTC
>TRBV28|NA|NA|TRBJ1-1
CASRLRGHTEAFF
TGTGCCAGCAGACTCAGGGGTCACACTGAAGCTTTCTTT
>TRBV19|few|NA|TRBJ2-7
CAAGSVYEQYF
TGTGCTGCCGGGAGTGTCTACGAGCAGTACTTC
>TRBV30|NA|TRBD1|TRBJ1-1
CAWTGQGVTEAFF
TGTGCCTGGACGGGACAGGGGGTCACTGAAGCTTTCTTT
>TRBV7-3|NA|NA|TRBJ1-1
CASSGGPEDTEAFF
TGTGCCAGCAGCGGAGGTCCCGAGGACACTGAAGCTTTCTTT
>TRBV27|few|NA|TRBJ1-2
CASSLSIQVYGYTF
TGTGCCAGCAGTTTATCGATCCAGGTCTATGGCTACACCTTC
>TRBV11-1|NA|TRBD2|TRBJ2-5
CASSPSAGEVETQYF
TGTGCCAGCAGCCCCTCCGCGGGGGAAGTTGAGACCCAGTACTTC
>TRBV9|NA|NA|TRBJ2-3
CASGGGALTDTQYF
TGTGCCAGTGGCGGGGGCGCCTTGACAGATACGCAGTATTTT
>TRBV5-6|NA|TRBD1|TRBJ2-4
CASREDRGAKNIQYF
TGTGCCAGCAGGGAGGACAGGGGGGCCAAAAACATTCAGTACTTC
>TRBV7-8|NA|NA|TRBJ2-1
CASSPITGWDTNEQFF
TGTGCCAGCAGCCCCATTACAGGGTGGGACACGAATGAGCAGTTCTTC
>TRBV27|NA|NA|TRBJ2-7
CASSLDPGEVYEQYF
TGTGCCAGCAGTTTAGATCCAGGCGAAGTCTACGAGCAGTACTTC
>TRBV7-8|NA|TRBD1|TRBJ2-5
CASSMGQGVQETQYF
TGTGCCAGCAGCATGGGACAGGGAGTTCAAGAGACCCAGTACTTC
>TRBV7-8|NA|TRBD2|TRBJ2-1
CASSTRGLAANEQFF
TGTGCCAGCAGCACCCGGGGACTAGCTGCAAATGAGCAGTTCTTC
>TRBV27|NA|NA|TRBJ2-2
CASSPRGNENTGELFF
TGTGCCAGCAGTCCTAGGGGGAATGAGAACACCGGGGAGCTGTTTTTT
>TRBV6-5|NA|NA|TRBJ1-1
CASVPDSMNTEAFF
TGTGCCAGTGTCCCGGACAGCATGAACACTGAAGCTTTCTTT
>TRBV4-1|NA|NA|TRBJ1-1
CASSQDFEQGVYTEAFF
TGCGCCAGCAGCCAAGACTTCGAACAGGGAGTTTACACTGAAGCTTTCTTT
>TRBV27|NA|NA|TRBJ1-1
CASRSEANTEAFF
TGTGCCAGCAGAAGTGAAGCGAACACTGAAGCTTTCTTT
>TRBV30|NA|TRBD2|TRBJ2-2
CAWSDSGSWAGELFF
TGTGCCTGGAGTGATAGCGGGAGTTGGGCCGGGGAGCTGTTTTTT
>TRBV11-1|NA|TRBD2|TRBJ2-5
CASSPETSGGQETQYF
TGTGCCAGCAGCCCCGAGACTAGCGGGGGCCAAGAGACCCAGTACTTC
>TRBV4-3|NA|TRBD2|TRBJ2-5
CASSQGTSGGPLEQETQYF
TGCGCCAGCAGCCAAGGAACGAGCGGGGGACCATTAGAACAAGAGACCCAGTACTTC
>TRBV27|NA|TRBD2|TRBJ2-7
CASRILAGGPDEQYF
TGTGCCAGCAGAATACTAGCGGGGGGGCCGGACGAGCAGTACTTC
>TRBV30|few|NA|TRBJ1-1
CAWNFAGELLAFF
TGTGCCTGGAACTTTGCGGGGGAATTGCTAGCTTTCTTT
>TRBV7-2|NA|NA|TRBJ2-7
CASSFGATGEQYF
TGTGCCAGCAGCTTTGGGGCTACCGGCGAGCAGTACTTC
>TRBV4-3|once|TRBD2|TRBJ2-3
CASSQDQVLAGPTDTQYF
TGCGCCAGCAGCCAAGATCAGGTACTAGCGGGGCCCACAGATACGCAGTATTTT
>TRBV7-3|NA|NA|TRBJ2-3
CASSLNPGTSTDTQYF
TGTGCCAGCAGCTTAAATCCAGGAACTAGCACAGATACGCAGTATTTT
>TRBV27|NA|NA|TRBJ2-7
CASSSGGYEQYF
TGTGCCAGCAGTTCCGGGGGCTACGAGCAGTACTTC
>TRBV29-1|NA|NA|TRBJ1-1
CSVGDTEAFF
TGCAGCGTGGGCGACACTGAAGCTTTCTTT
>TRBV7-9|NA|NA|TRBJ2-2
CASSSGSTGELFF
TGTGCCAGCAGCTCCGGGTCTACCGGGGAGCTGTTTTTT